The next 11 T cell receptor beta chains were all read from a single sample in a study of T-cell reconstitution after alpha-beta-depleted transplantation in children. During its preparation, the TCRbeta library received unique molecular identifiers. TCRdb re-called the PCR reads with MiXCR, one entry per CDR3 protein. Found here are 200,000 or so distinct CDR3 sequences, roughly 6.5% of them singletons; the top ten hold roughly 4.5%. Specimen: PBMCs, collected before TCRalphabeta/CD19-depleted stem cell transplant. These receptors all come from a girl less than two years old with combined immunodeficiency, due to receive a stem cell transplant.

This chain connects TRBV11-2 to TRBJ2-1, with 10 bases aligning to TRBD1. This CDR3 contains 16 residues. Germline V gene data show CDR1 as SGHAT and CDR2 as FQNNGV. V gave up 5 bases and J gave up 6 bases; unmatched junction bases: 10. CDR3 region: CASSRQGARMGNEQFF. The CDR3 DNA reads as TGTGCCAGCAGCCGACAGGGGGCCCGAATGGGCAATGAGCAGTTCTTC.

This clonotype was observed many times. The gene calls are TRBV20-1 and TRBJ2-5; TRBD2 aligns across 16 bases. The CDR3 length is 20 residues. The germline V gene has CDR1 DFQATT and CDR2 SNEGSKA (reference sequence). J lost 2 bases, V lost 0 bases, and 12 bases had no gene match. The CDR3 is CSARDRSNVGLAGGQETQYF. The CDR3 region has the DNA TGCAGTGCTAGAGATCGGTCTAATGTGGGACTAGCGGGGGGGCAAGAGACCCAGTACTTC.

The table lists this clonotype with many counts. The CDR3: CASNPPGRPQHF. CDR3 in DNA: TGTGCCAGCAACCCTCCGGGTCGACCCCAGCATTTT. The chain carries TRBV28 and TRBJ1-5; D ambiguous. Trimming pared 7 bases from V and 10 bases from J, leaving 14 bases between. CDR1 is MDHEN, CDR2 SYDVKM, per germline. This CDR3 is 12 amino acids long. Filled out from reference TRBV28 and TRBJ1-5, the complete variable domain reads DVKVTQSSRYLVKRTGEKVFLECVQDMDHENMFWYRQDPGLGLRLIYFSYDVKMKEKGDIPEGYSVSREKKERFSLILESASTNQTSMYLCASNPPGRPQHFGDGTRLSIL.

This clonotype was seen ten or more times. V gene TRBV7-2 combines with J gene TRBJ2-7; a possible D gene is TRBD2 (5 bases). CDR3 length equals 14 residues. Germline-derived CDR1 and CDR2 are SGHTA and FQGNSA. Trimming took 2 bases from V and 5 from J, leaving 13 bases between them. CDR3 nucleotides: TGTGCCAGCAGCTTAATAAGCGTGCGGGACGAGCAGTACTTC. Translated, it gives CASSLISVRDEQYF.

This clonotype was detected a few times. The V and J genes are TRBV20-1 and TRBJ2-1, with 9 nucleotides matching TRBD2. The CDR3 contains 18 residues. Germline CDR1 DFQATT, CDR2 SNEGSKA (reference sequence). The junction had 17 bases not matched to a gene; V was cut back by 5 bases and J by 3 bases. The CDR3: CSAPAWGLAGGRYNEQFF. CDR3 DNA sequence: TGCAGTGCTCCTGCGTGGGGGTTGGCGGGGGGGCGCTACAATGAGCAGTTCTTC.

CDR3 residues: CASSPSGVEQFF. CDR3 sequence (DNA): TGTGCCAGCAGCCCATCCGGGGTAGAGCAGTTCTTC. The chain has TRBV7-6 and TRBJ2-1; weak D call: TRBD2 (5 bases). Germline V lookup: CDR1 SGHVS, CDR2 FNYEAQ. The CDR3 spans 12 residues. Trimming pared 5 bases from V and 10 bases from J, leaving 12 bases between.

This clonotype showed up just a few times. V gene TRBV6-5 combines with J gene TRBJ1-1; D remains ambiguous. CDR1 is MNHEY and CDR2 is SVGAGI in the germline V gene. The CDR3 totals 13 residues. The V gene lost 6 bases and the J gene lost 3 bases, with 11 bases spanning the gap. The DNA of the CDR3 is TGTGCCAGCAGCCGACGGGTGGACACTGAAGCTTTCTTT. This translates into CASSRRVDTEAFF.

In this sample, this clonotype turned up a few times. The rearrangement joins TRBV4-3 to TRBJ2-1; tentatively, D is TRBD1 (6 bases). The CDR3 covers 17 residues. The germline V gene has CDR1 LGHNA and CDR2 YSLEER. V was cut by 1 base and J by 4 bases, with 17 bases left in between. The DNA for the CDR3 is TGCGCCAGCAGCCAAGCGGGACATGAGTTTAGGTACAATGAGCAGTTCTTC. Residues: CASSQAGHEFRYNEQFF.

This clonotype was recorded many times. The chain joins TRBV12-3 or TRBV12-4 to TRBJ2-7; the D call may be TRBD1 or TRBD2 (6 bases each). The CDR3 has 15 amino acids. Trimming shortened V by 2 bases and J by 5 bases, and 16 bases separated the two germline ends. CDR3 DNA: TGTGCCAGCAGTTTAATGTGGGGGGCAGGTAACGAGCAGTACTTC. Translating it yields CASSLMWGAGNEQYF.

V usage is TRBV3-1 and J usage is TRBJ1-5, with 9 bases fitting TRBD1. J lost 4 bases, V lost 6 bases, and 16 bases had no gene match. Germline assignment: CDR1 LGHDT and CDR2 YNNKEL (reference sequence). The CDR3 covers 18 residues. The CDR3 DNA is TGTGCCAGCAGTTTCGCCCCGGGACAGGGCAGTAAGAATCAGCCCCAGCATTTT. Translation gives CASSFAPGQGSKNQPQHF.

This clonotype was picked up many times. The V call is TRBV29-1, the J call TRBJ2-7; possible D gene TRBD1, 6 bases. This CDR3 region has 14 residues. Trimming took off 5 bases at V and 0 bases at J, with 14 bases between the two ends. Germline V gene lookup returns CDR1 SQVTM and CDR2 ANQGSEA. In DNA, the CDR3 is TGCAGCGTTTCAGGGGCAGGGGACTCCTACGAGCAGTACTTC. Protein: CSVSGAGDSYEQYF.